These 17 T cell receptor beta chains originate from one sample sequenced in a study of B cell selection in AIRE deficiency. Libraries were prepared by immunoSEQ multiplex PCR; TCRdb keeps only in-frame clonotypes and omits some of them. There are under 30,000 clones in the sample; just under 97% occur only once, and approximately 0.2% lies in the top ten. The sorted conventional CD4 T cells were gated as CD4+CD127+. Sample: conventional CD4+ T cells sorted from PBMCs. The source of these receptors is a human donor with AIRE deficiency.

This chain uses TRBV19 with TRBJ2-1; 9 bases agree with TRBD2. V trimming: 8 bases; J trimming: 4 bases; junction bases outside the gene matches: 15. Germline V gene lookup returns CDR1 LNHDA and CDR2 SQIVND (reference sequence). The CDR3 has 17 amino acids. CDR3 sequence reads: CASAERASGTSYNEQFF. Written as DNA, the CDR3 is TGTGCCAGTGCCGAGAGGGCTAGCGGGACCTCTTACAATGAGCAGTTCTTC.

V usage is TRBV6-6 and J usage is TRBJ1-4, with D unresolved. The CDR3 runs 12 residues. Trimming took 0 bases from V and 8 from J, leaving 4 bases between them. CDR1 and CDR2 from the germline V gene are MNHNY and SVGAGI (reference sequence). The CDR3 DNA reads TGTGCCAGCAGTTACTCGGGAGAAAAACTGTTTTTT. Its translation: CASSYSGEKLFF.

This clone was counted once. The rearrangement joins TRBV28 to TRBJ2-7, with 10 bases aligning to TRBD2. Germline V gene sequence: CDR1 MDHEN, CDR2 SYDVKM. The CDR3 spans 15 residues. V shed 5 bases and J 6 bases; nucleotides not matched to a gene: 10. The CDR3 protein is CASSRAGGGLGEQYF. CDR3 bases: TGTGCCAGCAGTCGAGCGGGAGGGGGGTTAGGCGAGCAGTACTTC.

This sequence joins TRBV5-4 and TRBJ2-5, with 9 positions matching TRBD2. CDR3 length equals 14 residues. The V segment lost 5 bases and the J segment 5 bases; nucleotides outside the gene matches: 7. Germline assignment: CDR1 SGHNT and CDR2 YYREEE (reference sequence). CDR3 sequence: CASRPGTSWETQYF. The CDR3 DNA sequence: TGTGCCAGCAGACCCGGGACTAGCTGGGAGACCCAGTACTTC. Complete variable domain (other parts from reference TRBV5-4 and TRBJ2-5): ETGVTQSPTHLIKTRGQQVTLRCSSQSGHNTVSWYQQALGQGPQFIFQYYREEENGRGNFPPRFSGLQFPNYSSELNVNALELDDSALYLCASRPGTSWETQYFGPGTRLLVL.

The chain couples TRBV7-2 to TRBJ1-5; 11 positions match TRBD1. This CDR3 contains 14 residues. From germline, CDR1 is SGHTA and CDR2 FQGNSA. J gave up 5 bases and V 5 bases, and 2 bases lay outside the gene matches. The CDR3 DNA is TGTGCCAGCAGCCGGACAGGGGGCTATCAGCCCCAGCATTTT. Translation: CASSRTGGYQPQHF. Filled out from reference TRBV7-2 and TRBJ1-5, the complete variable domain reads GAGVSQSPSNKVTEKGKDVELRCDPISGHTALYWYRQSLGQGLEFLIYFQGNSAPDKSGLPSDRFSAERTGGSVSTLTIQRTQQEDSAVYLCASSRTGGYQPQHFGDGTRLSIL.

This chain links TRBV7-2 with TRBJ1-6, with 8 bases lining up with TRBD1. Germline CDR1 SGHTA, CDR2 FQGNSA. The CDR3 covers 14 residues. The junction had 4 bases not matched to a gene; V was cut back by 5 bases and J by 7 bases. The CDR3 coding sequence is TGTGCCAGCAGCCCCGGACAGGGAAATTCACCCCTCCACTTT. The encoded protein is CASSPGQGNSPLHF.

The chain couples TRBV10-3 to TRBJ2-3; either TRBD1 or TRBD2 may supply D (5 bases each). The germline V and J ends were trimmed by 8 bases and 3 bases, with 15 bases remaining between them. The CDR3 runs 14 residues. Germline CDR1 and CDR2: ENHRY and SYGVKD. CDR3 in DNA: TGTGCCATCGGCCGGGACGCTGGTACAGATACGCAGTATTTT. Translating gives CAIGRDAGTDTQYF.

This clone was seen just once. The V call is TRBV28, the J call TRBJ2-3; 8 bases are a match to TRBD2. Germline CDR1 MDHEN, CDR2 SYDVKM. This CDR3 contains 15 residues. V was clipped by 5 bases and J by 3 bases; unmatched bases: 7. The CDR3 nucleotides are TGTGCCAGCAGTCGCCGGGGACTAGGTACAGATACGCAGTATTTT. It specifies CASSRRGLGTDTQYF.

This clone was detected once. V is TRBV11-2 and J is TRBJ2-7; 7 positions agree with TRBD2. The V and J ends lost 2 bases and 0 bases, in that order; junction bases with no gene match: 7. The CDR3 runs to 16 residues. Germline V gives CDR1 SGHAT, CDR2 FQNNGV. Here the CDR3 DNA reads TGTGCCAGCAGCTTAATTCTAGCGGCCGGCTCCTACGAGCAGTACTTC. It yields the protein CASSLILAAGSYEQYF. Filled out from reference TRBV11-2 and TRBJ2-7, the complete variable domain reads EAGVAQSPRYKIIEKRQSVAFWCNPISGHATLYWYQQILGQGPKLLIQFQNNGVVDDSQLPKDRFSAERLKGVDSTLKIQPAKLEDSAVYLCASSLILAAGSYEQYFGPGTRLTVT.

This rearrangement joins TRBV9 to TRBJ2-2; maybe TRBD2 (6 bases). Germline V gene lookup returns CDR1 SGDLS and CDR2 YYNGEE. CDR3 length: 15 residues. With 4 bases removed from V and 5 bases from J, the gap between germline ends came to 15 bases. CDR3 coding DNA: TGTGCCAGCAGCACGGACCCGACTAGTACCGGGGAGCTGTTTTTT. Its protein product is CASSTDPTSTGELFF.

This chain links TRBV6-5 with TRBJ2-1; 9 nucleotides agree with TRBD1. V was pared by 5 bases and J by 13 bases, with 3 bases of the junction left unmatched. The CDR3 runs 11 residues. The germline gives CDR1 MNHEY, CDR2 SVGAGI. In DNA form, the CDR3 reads TGTGCCAGCAGTATGGGACAGGGCCAGTTCTTC. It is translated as CASSMGQGQFF.

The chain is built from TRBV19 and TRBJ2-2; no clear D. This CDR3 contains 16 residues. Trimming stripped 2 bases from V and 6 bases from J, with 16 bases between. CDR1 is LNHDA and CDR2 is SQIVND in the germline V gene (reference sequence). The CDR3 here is CASSIFHSMPPGELFF. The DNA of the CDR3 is TGTGCCAGTAGTATATTTCACTCTATGCCCCCCGGGGAGCTGTTTTTT.

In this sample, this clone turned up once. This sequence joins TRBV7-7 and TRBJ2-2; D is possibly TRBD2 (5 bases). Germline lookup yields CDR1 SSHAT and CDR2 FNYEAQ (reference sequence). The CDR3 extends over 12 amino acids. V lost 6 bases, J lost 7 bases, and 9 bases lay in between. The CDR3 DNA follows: TGTGCCAGCAGAAGGGAGAACGGGGAGCTGTTTTTT. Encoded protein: CASRRENGELFF. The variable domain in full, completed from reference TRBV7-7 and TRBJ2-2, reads GAGVSQSPRYKVTKRGQDVTLRCDPISSHATLYWYQQALGQGPEFLTYFNYEAQPDKSGLPSDRFSAERPEGSISTLTIQRTEQRDSAMYRCASRRENGELFFGEGSRLTVL.

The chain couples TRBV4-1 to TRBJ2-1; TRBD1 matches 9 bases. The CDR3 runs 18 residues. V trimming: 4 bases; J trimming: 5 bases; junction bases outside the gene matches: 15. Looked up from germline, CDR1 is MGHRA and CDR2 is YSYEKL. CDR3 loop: CASSLTLGDRAGHNEQFF. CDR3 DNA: TGCGCCAGCAGCCTCACCTTAGGGGACAGGGCGGGGCACAATGAGCAGTTCTTC.

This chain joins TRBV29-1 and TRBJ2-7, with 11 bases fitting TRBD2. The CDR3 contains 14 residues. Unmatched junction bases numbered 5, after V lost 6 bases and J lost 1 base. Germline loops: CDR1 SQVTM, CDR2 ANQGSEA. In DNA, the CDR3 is TGCAGCGTCGGCCCTAGCGGGAGGTCCTACGAGCAGTACTTC. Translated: CSVGPSGRSYEQYF.

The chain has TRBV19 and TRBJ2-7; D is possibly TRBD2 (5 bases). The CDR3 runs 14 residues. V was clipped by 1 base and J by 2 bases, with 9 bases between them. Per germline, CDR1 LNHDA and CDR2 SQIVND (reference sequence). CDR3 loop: CASSIVEGTYEQYF. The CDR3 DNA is TGTGCCAGTAGTATAGTTGAGGGAACCTACGAGCAGTACTTC.

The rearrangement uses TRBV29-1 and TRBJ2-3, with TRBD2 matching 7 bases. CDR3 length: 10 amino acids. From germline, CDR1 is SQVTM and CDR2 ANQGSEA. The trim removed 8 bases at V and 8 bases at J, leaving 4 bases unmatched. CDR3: CSPGEGTQYF. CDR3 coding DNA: TGCAGCCCGGGGGAGGGTACGCAGTATTTT.